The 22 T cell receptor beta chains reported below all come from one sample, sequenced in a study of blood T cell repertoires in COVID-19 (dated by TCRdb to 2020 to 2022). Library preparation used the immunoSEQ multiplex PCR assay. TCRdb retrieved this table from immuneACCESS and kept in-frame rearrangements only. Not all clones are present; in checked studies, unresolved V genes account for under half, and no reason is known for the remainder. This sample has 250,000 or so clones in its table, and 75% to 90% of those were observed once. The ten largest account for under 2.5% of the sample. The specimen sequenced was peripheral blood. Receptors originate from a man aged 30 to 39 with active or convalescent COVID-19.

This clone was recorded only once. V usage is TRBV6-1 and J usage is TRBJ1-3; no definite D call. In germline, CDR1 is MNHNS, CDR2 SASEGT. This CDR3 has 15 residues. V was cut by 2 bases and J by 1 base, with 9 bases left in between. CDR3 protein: CASSELAGSGNTIYF. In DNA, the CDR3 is TGTGCCAGCAGTGAACTAGCAGGATCTGGAAACACCATATATTTT.

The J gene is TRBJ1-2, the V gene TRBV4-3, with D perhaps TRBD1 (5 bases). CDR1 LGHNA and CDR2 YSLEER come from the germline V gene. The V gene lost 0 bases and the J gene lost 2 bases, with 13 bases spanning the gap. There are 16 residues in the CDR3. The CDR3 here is CASSQDASGPNYGYTF. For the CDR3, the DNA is TGCGCCAGCAGCCAAGATGCTTCAGGGCCCAACTATGGCTACACCTTC.

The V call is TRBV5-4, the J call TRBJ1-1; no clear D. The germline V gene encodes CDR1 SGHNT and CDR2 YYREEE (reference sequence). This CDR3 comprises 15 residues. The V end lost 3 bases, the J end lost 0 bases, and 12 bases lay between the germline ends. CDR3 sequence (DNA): TGTGCCAGCAGCTCCCTAGAAAACCTGAACACTGAAGCTTTCTTT. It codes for CASSSLENLNTEAFF.

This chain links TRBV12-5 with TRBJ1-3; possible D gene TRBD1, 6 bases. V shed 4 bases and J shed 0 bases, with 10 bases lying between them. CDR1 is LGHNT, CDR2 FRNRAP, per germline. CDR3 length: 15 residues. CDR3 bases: TGTGCTAGTGGTTCGGGACATTTCTCTGGAAACACCATATATTTT. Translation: CASGSGHFSGNTIYF.

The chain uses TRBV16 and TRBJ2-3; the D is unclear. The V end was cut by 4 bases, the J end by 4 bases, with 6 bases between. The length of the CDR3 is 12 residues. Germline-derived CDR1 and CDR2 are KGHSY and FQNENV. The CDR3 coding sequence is TGTGCCAGCAGCCCGGTCCCAGATACGCAGTATTTT. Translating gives CASSPVPDTQYF.

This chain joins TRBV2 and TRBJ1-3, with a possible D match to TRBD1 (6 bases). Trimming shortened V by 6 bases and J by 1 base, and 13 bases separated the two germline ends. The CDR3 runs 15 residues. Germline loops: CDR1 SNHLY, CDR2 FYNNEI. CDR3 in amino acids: CASRVDSQSGNTIYF. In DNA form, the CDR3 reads TGTGCCAGCAGAGTGGACAGTCAATCTGGAAACACCATATATTTT.

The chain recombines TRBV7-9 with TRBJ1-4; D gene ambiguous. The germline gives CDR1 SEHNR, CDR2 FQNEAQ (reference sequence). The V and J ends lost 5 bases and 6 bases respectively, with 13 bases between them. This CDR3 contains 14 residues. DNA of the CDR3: TGTGCCAGCAGCCCCCAAGCGGTTGATGAAAAACTGTTTTTT. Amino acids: CASSPQAVDEKLFF.

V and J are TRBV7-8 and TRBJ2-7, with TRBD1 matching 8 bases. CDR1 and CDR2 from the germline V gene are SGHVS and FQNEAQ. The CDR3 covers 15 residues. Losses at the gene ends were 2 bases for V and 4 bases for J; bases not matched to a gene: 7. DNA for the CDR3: TGTGCCAGCAGCTTAAGAGGAACAGGGGGGTACGAGCAGTACTTC. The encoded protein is CASSLRGTGGYEQYF.

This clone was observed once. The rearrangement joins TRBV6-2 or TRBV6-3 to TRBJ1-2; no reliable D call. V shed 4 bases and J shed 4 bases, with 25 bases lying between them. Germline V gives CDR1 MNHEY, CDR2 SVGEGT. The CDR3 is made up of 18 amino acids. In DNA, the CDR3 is TGTGCCAGCAGTTTCCCGACCCTAGACTTGACTGTTATCTATGGCTACACCTTC. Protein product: CASSFPTLDLTVIYGYTF.

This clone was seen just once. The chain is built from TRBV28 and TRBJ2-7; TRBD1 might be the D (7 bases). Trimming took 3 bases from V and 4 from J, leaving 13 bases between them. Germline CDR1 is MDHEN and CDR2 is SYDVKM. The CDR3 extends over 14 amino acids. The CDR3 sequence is CASSLTGTWYEQYF. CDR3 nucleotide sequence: TGTGCCAGCAGTTTGACAGGGACTTGGTACGAGCAGTACTTC.

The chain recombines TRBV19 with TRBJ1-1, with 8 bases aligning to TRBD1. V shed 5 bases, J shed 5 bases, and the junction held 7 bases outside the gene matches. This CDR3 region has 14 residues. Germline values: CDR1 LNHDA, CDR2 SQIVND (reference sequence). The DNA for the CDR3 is TGTGCCAGTAGTTACTCTAGGACAGGGACTGAAGCTTTCTTT. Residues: CASSYSRTGTEAFF.

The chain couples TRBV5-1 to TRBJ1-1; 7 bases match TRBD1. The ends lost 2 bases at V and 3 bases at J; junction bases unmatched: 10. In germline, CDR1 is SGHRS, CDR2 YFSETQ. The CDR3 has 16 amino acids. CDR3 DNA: TGCGCCAGCAGCTTTCCCAGGGAAACAGGGGACACTGAAGCTTTCTTT. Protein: CASSFPRETGDTEAFF.

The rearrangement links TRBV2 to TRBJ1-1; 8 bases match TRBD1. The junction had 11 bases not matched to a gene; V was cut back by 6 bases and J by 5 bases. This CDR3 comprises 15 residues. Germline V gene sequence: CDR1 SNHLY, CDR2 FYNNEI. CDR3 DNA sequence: TGTGCCAGCAGAACTGGACAGGGTATAGAAACTGAAGCTTTCTTT. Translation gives CASRTGQGIETEAFF.

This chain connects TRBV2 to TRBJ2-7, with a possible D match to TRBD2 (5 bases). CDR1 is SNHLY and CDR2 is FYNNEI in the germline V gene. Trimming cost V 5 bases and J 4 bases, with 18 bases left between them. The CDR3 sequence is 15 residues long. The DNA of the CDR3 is TGTGCCAGCAGTCCCCGGGATTTGGTCCGATACGAGCAGTACTTC. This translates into CASSPRDLVRYEQYF.

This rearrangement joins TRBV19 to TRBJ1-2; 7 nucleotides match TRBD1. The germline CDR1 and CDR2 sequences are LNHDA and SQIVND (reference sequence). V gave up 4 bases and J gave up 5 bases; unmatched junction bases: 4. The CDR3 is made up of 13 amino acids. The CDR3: CASSTGQLYGYTF. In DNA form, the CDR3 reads TGTGCCAGTAGTACGGGACAGCTTTATGGCTACACCTTC. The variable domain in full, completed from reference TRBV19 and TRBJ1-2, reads DGGITQSPKYLFRKEGQNVTLSCEQNLNHDAMYWYRQDPGQGLRLIYYSQIVNDFQKGDIAEGYSVSREKKESFPLTVTSAQKNPTAFYLCASSTGQLYGYTFGSGTRLTVV.

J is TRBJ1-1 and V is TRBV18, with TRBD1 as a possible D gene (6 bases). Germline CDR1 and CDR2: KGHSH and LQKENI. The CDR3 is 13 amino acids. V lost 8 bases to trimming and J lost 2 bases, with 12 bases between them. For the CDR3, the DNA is TGTGCCAGCAGGATACAGGGAAACACTGAAGCTTTCTTT. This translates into CASRIQGNTEAFF.

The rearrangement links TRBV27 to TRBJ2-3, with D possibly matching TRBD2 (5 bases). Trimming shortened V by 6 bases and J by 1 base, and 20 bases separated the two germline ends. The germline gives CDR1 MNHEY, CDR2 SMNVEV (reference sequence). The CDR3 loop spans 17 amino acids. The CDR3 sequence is CASRLLGSGYGTDTQYF. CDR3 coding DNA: TGTGCCAGCAGGCTCTTGGGCTCGGGGTATGGCACAGATACGCAGTATTTT.

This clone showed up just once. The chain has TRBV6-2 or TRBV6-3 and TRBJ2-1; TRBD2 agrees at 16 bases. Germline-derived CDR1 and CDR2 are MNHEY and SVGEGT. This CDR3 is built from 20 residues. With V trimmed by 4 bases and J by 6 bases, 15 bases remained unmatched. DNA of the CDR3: TGTGCCAGCAGTTTTTACGTCCCGGGACTAGCGGGGGGGCCTCTCAATGAGCAGTTCTTC. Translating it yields CASSFYVPGLAGGPLNEQFF.

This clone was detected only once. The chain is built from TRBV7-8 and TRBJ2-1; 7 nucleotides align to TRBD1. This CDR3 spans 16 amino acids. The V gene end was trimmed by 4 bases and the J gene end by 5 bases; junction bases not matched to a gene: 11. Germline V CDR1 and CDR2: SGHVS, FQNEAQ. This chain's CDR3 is CASSSIQGRSHNEQFF. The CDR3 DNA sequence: TGTGCCAGCAGCTCGATACAGGGGCGGTCCCACAATGAGCAGTTCTTC.

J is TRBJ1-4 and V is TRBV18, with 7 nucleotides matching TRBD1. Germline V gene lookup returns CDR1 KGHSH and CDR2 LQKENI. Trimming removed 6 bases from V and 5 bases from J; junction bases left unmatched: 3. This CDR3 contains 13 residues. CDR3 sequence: CASSWDRNEKLFF. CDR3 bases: TGTGCCAGCTCCTGGGACAGAAATGAAAAACTGTTTTTT.

This CDR3 reads CATSRDHRFSDRVGVRAFF. CDR3 coding DNA: TGTGCCACCAGCAGAGATCATAGGTTCTCGGACAGGGTGGGTGTTAGAGCTTTCTTT. The chain employs TRBV15 and TRBJ1-1; 8 bases fit TRBD1. The junction had 22 bases not matched to a gene; V was cut back by 0 bases and J by 10 bases. Looked up from germline, CDR1 is LNHNV and CDR2 is YYDKDF (reference sequence). This CDR3 is built from 19 residues.

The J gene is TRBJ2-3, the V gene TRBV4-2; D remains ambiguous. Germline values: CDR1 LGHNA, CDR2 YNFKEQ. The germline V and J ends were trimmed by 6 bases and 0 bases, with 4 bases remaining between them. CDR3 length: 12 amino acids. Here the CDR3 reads CASRASTDTQYF. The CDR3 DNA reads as TGTGCCAGCAGGGCTAGCACAGATACGCAGTATTTT.